This T cell receptor (beta chain) was documented in a study of response to subunit inactivated influenza vaccine. Study-wide results and limits: Each seasonal influenza vaccination recruits few new T cells, the authors suggested.

TCRdb called the RT-PCR reads again in MiXCR, with one record for every CDR3 protein. The sample lists 650,000 or so distinct CDR3 sequences; approximately 14% were seen once. This clonotype was found a few times. Its antigen is not known. The CDR3 has 14 residues. Germline CDR1 and CDR2: MGHRA and YSYEKL. Trimming left V 5 bases short and J 3 bases short, with 14 bases between. The sequence was collected from a middle-aged man who received an inactivated influenza vaccine. The V and J genes are TRBV4-1 and TRBJ2-7, with D perhaps being TRBD1 or TRBD2 (5 bases each). Sequencing was performed on PBMCs from blood, taken 14 days before vaccination. For the CDR3, the DNA is TGCGCCAGCAGCTTCAGGGACGGCTACTACGAGCAGTACTTC. Its protein is CASSFRDGYYEQYF.